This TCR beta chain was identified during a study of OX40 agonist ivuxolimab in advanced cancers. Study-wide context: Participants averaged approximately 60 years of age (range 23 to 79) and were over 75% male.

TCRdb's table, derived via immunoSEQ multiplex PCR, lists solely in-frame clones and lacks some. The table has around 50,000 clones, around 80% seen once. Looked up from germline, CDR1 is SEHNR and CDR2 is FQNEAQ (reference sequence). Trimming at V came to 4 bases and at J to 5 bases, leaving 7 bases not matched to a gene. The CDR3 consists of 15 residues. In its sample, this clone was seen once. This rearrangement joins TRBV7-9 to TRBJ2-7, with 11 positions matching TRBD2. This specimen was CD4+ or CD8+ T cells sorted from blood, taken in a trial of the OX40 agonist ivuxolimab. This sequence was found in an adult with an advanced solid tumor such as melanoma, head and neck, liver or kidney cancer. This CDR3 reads CASSSASGRTDEQYF. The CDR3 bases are TGTGCCAGCAGCTCGGCTAGCGGGAGGACCGACGAGCAGTACTTC.